The present entry profiles one T cell receptor (beta chain) with its context. Its cognate antigen is unknown. The PCR contained 60 Vbeta and 13 Jbeta primers. Sequenced by immunoSEQ multiplex PCR; TCRdb stores in-frame clones only, minus some. The data contain 100,000 to 150,000 clones, 65% to 80% of them singletons. These data come from a study of cytomegalovirus exposure and HLA in healthy donors. Study-level findings and limits: Confirmation was obtained in vitro that three CMV-associated chains are specific for CMV antigens. Later work associated roughly 17,000 TCR beta sequences with HLA alleles at 0.05 false discovery rate.

V was clipped by 4 bases and J by 5 bases; unmatched bases: 5. The CDR3 runs 14 residues. Germline V CDR1 and CDR2: SGHVS, FNYEAQ. The material sequenced was PBMCs. This chain uses TRBV7-6 with TRBJ2-5; 9 bases are a match to TRBD1. The clonotype originates from a middle-aged woman in good health and CMV-seropositive. This CDR3 is CASSSWTGEETQYF. The CDR3 bases are TGTGCCAGCAGCTCCTGGACAGGGGAGGAGACCCAGTACTTC.